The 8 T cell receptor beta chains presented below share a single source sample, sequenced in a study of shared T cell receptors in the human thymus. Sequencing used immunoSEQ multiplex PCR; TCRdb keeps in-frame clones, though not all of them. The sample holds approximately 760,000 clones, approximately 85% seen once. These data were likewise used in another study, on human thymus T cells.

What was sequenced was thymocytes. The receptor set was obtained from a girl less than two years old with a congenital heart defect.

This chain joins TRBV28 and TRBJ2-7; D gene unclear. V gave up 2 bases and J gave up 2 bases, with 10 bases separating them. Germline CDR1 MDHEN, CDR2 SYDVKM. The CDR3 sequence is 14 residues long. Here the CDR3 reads CASSLKIPAYEQYF. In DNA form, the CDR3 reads TGTGCCAGCAGTTTAAAGATCCCGGCCTACGAGCAGTACTTC.

The CDR3 DNA sequence: TGTGCCAGCAGCTTAAGAGGCAGGGACTCAGCTTTCTTT. It specifies CASSLRGRDSAFF. The V call is TRBV7-2, the J call TRBJ1-1; D might be TRBD1 (5 bases). The CDR3 is made up of 13 amino acids. The V gene's germline CDR1 is SGHTA and CDR2 FQGNSA. The V gene lost 2 bases and the J gene lost 10 bases, with 14 bases spanning the gap. Combining the CDR3 with reference TRBV7-2 and TRBJ1-1 gives the whole variable domain GAGVSQSPSNKVTEKGKDVELRCDPISGHTALYWYRQSLGQGLEFLIYFQGNSAPDKSGLPSDRFSAERTGGSVSTLTIQRTQQEDSAVYLCASSLRGRDSAFFGQGTRLTVV.

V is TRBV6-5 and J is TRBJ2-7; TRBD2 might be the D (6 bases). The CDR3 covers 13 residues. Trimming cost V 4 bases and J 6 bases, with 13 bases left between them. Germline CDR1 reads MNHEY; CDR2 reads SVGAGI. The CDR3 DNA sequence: TGTGCCAGCAGTTGGGGGGTGGGATGCGAGCAGTACTTC. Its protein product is CASSWGVGCEQYF.

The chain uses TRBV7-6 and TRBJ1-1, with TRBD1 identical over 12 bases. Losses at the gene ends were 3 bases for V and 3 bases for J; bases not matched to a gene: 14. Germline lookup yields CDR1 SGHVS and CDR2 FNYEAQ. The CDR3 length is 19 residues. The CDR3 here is CASSLIVPGQGALDTEAFF. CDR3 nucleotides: TGTGCCAGCAGCTTGATCGTCCCGGGACAGGGGGCCCTGGACACTGAAGCTTTCTTT.

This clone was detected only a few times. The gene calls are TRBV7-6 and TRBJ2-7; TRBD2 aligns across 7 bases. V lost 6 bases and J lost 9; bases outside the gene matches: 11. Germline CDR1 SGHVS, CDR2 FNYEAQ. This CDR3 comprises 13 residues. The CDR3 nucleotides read TGTGCCAGCAGTTCAGGGAAGGGGAGGGCGCAGTACTTC. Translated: CASSSGKGRAQYF. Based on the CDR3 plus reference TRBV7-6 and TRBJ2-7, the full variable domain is GAGVSQSPRYKVTKRGQDVALRCDPISGHVSLYWYRQALGQGPEFLTYFNYEAQQDKSGLPNDRFSAERPEGSISTLTIQRTEQRDSAMYRCASSSGKGRAQYFGPGTRLTVT.

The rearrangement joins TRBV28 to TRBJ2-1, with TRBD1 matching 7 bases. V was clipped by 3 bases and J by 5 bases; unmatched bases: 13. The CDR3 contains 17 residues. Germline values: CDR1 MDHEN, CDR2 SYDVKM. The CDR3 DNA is TGTGCCAGCAGTTTTAAGGTCGGGGACAGACTTAACAATGAGCAGTTCTTC. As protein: CASSFKVGDRLNNEQFF.

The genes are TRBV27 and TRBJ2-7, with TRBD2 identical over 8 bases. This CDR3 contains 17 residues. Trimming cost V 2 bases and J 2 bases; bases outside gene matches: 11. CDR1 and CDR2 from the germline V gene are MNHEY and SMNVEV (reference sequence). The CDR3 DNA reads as TGTGCCAGCAGTTTAACCAGCGGGGGAAGTGGGGCCTACGAGCAGTACTTC. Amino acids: CASSLTSGGSGAYEQYF.

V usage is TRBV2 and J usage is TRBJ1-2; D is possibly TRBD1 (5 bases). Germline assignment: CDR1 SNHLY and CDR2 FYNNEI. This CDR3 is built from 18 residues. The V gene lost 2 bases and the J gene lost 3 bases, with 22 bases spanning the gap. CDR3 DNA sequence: TGTGCCAGCAGTGAACGGGTTACGACAGAACCGCAAGACTATGGCTACACCTTC. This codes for CASSERVTTEPQDYGYTF. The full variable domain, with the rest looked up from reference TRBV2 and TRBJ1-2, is EPEVTQTPSHQVTQMGQEVILRCVPISNHLYFYWYRQILGQKVEFLVSFYNNEISEKSEIFDDQFSVERPDGSNFTLKIRSTKLEDSAMYFCASSERVTTEPQDYGYTFGSGTRLTVV.